These 14 T cell receptor beta chains originate from one sample sequenced in a study of blood T cell repertoires in COVID-19. Produced via immunoSEQ multiplex PCR; TCRdb's table is partial and in-frame only. The sample includes around 280,000 clones, roughly 89% of them seen just once. Sequencing used PBMCs or T cells enriched from blood (not recorded which). The origin of the receptors is a middle-aged woman who had recovered from COVID-19.

V and J are TRBV19 and TRBJ2-1; possibly TRBD1 for D (6 bases). In germline, CDR1 is LNHDA, CDR2 SQIVND (reference sequence). V was clipped by 5 bases and J by 2 bases, with 10 bases between them. The CDR3 length is 14 residues. The CDR3 nucleotides are TGTGCCAGTAGTGCCGGGACACCCTACAATGAGCAGTTCTTC. Amino acid sequence: CASSAGTPYNEQFF.

J is TRBJ1-2 and V is TRBV27; possible D gene TRBD1, 5 bases. V gave up 3 bases and J gave up 8 bases, with 13 bases separating them. Germline V gene sequence: CDR1 MNHEY, CDR2 SMNVEV (reference sequence). The CDR3 has 13 residues. CDR3 sequence reads: CASSFPGESGYTF. The CDR3 DNA follows: TGTGCCAGCAGTTTCCCGGGGGAGTCGGGCTACACCTTC.

The V and J genes are TRBV9 and TRBJ2-1; 14 nucleotides align to TRBD2. Trimming at V came to 3 bases and at J to 6 bases, leaving 5 bases not matched to a gene. The CDR3 is 16 amino acids. Germline V gene data show CDR1 as SGDLS and CDR2 as YYNGEE. CDR3 nucleotide sequence: TGTGCCAGCAGCGCGAGGGGACTAGCGGGGGCCAATGAGCAGTTCTTC. Its translation is CASSARGLAGANEQFF.

The chain has TRBV3-1 (or the pseudogene TRBV3-2) and TRBJ1-1; D is unclear. The germline V gene encodes CDR1 LGHDT and CDR2 YNNKEL (reference sequence). CDR3 length equals 14 residues. Trimming took 3 bases from V and 0 from J, leaving 8 bases between them. CDR3 DNA: TGTGCCAGCAGCCACGGTGTTATGAACACTGAAGCTTTCTTT. Residues: CASSHGVMNTEAFF.

The chain couples TRBV4-1 to TRBJ2-7; 12 positions agree with TRBD2. Losses at the gene ends were 4 bases for V and 3 bases for J; bases not matched to a gene: 7. CDR1 is MGHRA, CDR2 YSYEKL, per germline. The CDR3 sequence is 16 residues long. CDR3 sequence reads: CASSLLLAGGVYEQYF. CDR3 sequence (DNA): TGCGCCAGCAGCCTTCTTCTAGCGGGAGGGGTCTACGAGCAGTACTTC.

The chain employs TRBV5-1 and TRBJ1-3; 7 bases fit TRBD1. CDR1 and CDR2 (germline): SGHRS, YFSETQ. J was trimmed by 2 bases and V by 2 bases; bases with no gene match: 4. The CDR3 length is 15 residues. CDR3 loop: CASSFETGAGNTIYF. The CDR3 nucleotides read TGCGCCAGCAGCTTCGAAACAGGGGCTGGAAACACCATATATTTT.

The V call is TRBV7-9, the J call TRBJ2-1, with 13 positions matching TRBD2. The length of the CDR3 is 18 residues. Per the germline V gene, CDR1 is SEHNR and CDR2 is FQNEAQ (reference sequence). The V segment lost 5 bases and the J segment 0 bases; nucleotides outside the gene matches: 7. This CDR3 reads CASSPRLAGGLSYNEQFF. In nucleotides, the CDR3 is TGTGCCAGCAGCCCCAGACTAGCGGGGGGTCTCTCCTACAATGAGCAGTTCTTC. Using reference TRBV7-9 and TRBJ2-1 for the parts outside the CDR3, the full variable domain is DTGVSQNPRHKITKRGQNVTFRCDPISEHNRLYWYRQTLGQGPEFLTYFQNEAQLEKSRLLSDRFSAERPKGSFSTLEIQRTEQGDSAMYLCASSPRLAGGLSYNEQFFGPGTRLTVL.

The chain uses TRBV30 and TRBJ1-1; 8 positions agree with TRBD1. Germline V gene data show CDR1 as GTSNPN and CDR2 as SVGIG (reference sequence). The trim removed 5 bases at V and 4 bases at J, leaving 6 bases unmatched. This CDR3 has 13 amino acids. The CDR3 DNA is TGTGCCTGGGGCAGGGGGCCAGGCACTGAAGCTTTCTTT. Translated, it gives CAWGRGPGTEAFF.

The chain employs TRBV6-5 and TRBJ1-5; 7 bases agree with TRBD1. This CDR3 comprises 14 residues. V was pared by 7 bases and J by 3 bases, with 6 bases of the junction left unmatched. Germline V gene lookup returns CDR1 MNHEY and CDR2 SVGAGI. The DNA for the CDR3 is TGTGCCAGCATACTCACAGGGGTCAATCAGCCCCAGCATTTT. Protein: CASILTGVNQPQHF.

The V and J genes are TRBV19 and TRBJ2-4, with 9 bases identical to TRBD2. V lost 5 bases and J lost 0; bases outside the gene matches: 2. CDR3 length: 15 residues. The germline CDR1 and CDR2 sequences are LNHDA and SQIVND (reference sequence). The CDR3 protein is CASSRGGVAKNIQYF. CDR3 nucleotides: TGTGCCAGTAGTCGCGGGGGGGTAGCCAAAAACATTCAGTACTTC.

The rearrangement links TRBV9 to TRBJ2-1, with TRBD2 matching 10 bases. Germline CDR1 reads SGDLS; CDR2 reads YYNGEE. V lost 0 bases, J lost 7 bases, and 10 bases stayed unmatched. This CDR3 has 17 residues. The CDR3 spells CASSVVASGRKRNEQFF. The DNA for the CDR3 is TGTGCCAGCAGCGTAGTGGCTAGCGGGAGAAAGAGGAATGAGCAGTTCTTC.

The chain uses TRBV20-1 and TRBJ1-6; D is possibly TRBD1 (6 bases). Germline values: CDR1 DFQATT, CDR2 SNEGSKA (reference sequence). Trimming left V 3 bases short and J 1 base short, with 13 bases between. The CDR3 runs 16 residues. The DNA of the CDR3 is TGCAGTGCTAGTGAGAGGGGGGGGTCCTATAATTCACCCCTCCACTTT. It codes for CSASERGGSYNSPLHF.

This chain links TRBV5-8 with TRBJ2-7, with TRBD2 identical over 7 bases. V lost 3 bases and J lost 2; bases outside the gene matches: 2. Looked up from germline, CDR1 is SGHTS and CDR2 is YDEGEE. CDR3 size: 13 residues. The CDR3, as DNA: TGTGCCAGCAGCTCGGGACTACCCTACGAGCAGTACTTC. It yields the protein CASSSGLPYEQYF. Based on the CDR3 plus reference TRBV5-8 and TRBJ2-7, the full variable domain is EAGVTQSPTHLIKTRGQQATLRCSPISGHTSVYWYQQALGLGLQFLLWYDEGEERNRGNFPPRFSGRQFPNYSSELNVNALELEDSALYLCASSSGLPYEQYFGPGTRLTVT.

The chain has TRBV5-8 and TRBJ2-5, with TRBD1 identical over 7 bases. Germline CDR1 is SGHTS and CDR2 is YDEGEE. The J segment lost 5 bases and the V segment lost 1 base, leaving 8 bases of the junction unmatched. The CDR3 loop spans 15 amino acids. CDR3 region: CASSLTGTVRETQYF. CDR3 sequence (DNA): TGTGCCAGCAGCTTGACCGGGACAGTACGGGAGACCCAGTACTTC.